The TCR beta chain under discussion was sequenced for a study of blood T cell repertoires in COVID-19. Germline-derived CDR1 and CDR2 are SEHNR and FQNEAQ (reference sequence). The CDR3 is made up of 13 amino acids. The J segment lost 2 bases and the V segment lost 7 bases, leaving 2 bases of the junction unmatched. TCRdb keeps only in-frame clones here, not all; method: immunoSEQ multiplex PCR. This repertoire shows 200,000 to 250,000 clones, around 90% found once; its top ten account for less than 15%. The chain combines TRBV7-9 with TRBJ1-5, with 7 bases fitting TRBD1. The sample consisted of PBMCs or T cells enriched from blood (not recorded which). This clonotype was obtained from a man aged 30-40 years who had been exposed to COVID-19. This CDR3 is CASNGQGNQPQHF. CDR3 in DNA: TGTGCCAGCAACGGACAGGGCAATCAGCCCCAGCATTTT. Complete variable domain (other parts from reference TRBV7-9 and TRBJ1-5): DTGVSQNPRHKITKRGQNVTFRCDPISEHNRLYWYRQTLGQGPEFLTYFQNEAQLEKSRLLSDRFSAERPKGSFSTLEIQRTEQGDSAMYLCASNGQGNQPQHFGDGTRLSIL.